This TCR beta chain was recorded in a study of cytomegalovirus exposure and HLA in healthy donors. Amplification used 60 Vbeta primers and 13 Jbeta primers. The repertoire was sequenced with immunoSEQ multiplex PCR; TCRdb's copy has only in-frame clones and lacks some. This table has 55,000 to 65,000 clones, about 89% appearing once. This CDR3 region has 16 residues. Trimming took 3 bases from V and 2 from J; bases not matched to a gene: 6. CDR1 is SGHTA, CDR2 FQGTGA, per germline. This clone came up once. Its antigen is undetermined. Findings and limits, study-wide: In a later analysis, compared with equally common non-associated chains, HLA-associated beta chains were more expanded. For TCR beta chains, V- and J-gene trimming was later linked to a missense DCLRE1C variant.

This TCR came from a man aged 25 to 40 in good health and CMV-seropositive. The chain couples TRBV7-3 to TRBJ2-3; 9 bases fit TRBD1. What was sequenced was PBMCs. Here the CDR3 DNA reads TGTGCCAGCAGCTTGGGGACAGGGAGGGACACAGATACGCAGTATTTT. This codes for CASSLGTGRDTDTQYF.